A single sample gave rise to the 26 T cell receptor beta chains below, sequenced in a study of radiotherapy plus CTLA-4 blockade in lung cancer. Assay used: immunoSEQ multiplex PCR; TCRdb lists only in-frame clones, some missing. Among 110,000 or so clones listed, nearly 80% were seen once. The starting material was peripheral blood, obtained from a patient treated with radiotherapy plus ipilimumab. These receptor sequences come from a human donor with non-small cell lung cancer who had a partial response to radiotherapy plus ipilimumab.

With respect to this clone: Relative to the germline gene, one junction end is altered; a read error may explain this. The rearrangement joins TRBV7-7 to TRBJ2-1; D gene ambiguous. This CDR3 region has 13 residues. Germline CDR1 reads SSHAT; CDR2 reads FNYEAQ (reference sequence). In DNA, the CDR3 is TGTGCTAGCAGCTTGGAGAAAAGCAATGAGCAGTTCTTC. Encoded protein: CASSLEKSNEQFF.

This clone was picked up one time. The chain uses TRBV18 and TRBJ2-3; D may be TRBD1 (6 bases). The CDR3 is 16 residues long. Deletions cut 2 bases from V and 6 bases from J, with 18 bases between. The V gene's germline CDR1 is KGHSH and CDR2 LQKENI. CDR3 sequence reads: CASSPISGQTGDTQYF. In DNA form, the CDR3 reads TGTGCCAGCTCACCAATCAGCGGACAAACAGGGGATACGCAGTATTTT.

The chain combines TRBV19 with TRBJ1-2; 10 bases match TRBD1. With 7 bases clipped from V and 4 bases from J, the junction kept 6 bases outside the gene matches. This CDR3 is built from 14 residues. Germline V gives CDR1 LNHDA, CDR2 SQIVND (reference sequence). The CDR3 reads CASTWDRGSYGYTF. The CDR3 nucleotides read TGTGCCAGTACCTGGGACAGGGGAAGCTATGGCTACACCTTC. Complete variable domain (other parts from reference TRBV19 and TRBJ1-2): DGGITQSPKYLFRKEGQNVTLSCEQNLNHDAMYWYRQDPGQGLRLIYYSQIVNDFQKGDIAEGYSVSREKKESFPLTVTSAQKNPTAFYLCASTWDRGSYGYTFGSGTRLTVV.

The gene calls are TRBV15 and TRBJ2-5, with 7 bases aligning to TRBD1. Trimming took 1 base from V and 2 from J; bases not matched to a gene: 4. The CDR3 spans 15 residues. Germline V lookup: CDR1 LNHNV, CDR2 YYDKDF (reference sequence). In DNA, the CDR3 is TGTGCCACCAGCAGAGGGGACAGTGAACAAGAGACCCAGTACTTC. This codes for CATSRGDSEQETQYF.

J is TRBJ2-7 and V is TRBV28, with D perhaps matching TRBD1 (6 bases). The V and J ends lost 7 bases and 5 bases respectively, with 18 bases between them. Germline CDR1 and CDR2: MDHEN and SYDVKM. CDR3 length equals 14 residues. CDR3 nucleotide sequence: TGTGCCAGCAATGTCGACAGGCTAGGAGACGAGCAGTACTTC. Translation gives CASNVDRLGDEQYF.

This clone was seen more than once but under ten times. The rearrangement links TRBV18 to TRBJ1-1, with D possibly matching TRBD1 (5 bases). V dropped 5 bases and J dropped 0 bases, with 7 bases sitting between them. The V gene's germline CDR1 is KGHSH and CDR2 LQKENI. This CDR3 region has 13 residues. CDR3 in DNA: TGTGCCAGCTCAGCGGACATGAACACTGAAGCTTTCTTT. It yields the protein CASSADMNTEAFF.

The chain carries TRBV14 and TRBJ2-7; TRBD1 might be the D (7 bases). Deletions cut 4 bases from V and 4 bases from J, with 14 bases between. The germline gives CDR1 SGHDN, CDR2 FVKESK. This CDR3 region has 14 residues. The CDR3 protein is CASSPRDRYYEQYF. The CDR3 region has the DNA TGTGCCAGCAGCCCGCGGGACAGATATTACGAGCAGTACTTC. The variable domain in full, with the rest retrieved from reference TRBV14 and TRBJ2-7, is EAGVTQFPSHSVIEKGQTVTLRCDPISGHDNLYWYRRVMGKEIKFLLHFVKESKQDESGMPNNRFLAERTGGTYSTLKVQPAELEDSGVYFCASSPRDRYYEQYFGPGTRLTVT.

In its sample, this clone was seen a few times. CDR3 sequence reads: CASSLREARRYF. The CDR3 region has the DNA TGTGCCAGCAGCTTACGGGAGGCCCGCCGGTACTTC. This chain uses TRBV7-2 with TRBJ2-5, with 7 bases fitting TRBD2. Trimming removed 2 bases from V and 13 bases from J; junction bases left unmatched: 7. CDR3 length: 12 residues. CDR1 is SGHTA and CDR2 is FQGNSA in the germline V gene.

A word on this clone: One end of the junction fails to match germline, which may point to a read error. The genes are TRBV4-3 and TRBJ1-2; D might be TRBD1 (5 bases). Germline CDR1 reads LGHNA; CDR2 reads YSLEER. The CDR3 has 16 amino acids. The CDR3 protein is CASGQELWGRGYGYTF. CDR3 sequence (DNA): TGCGCCAGCGGCCAAGAGCTATGGGGAAGGGGCTATGGCTACACCTTC.

CDR3 sequence: CSVRTSGMAQYF. The CDR3 DNA reads TGCAGCGTCAGGACTAGCGGGATGGCCCAGTACTTC. The chain couples TRBV29-1 to TRBJ2-5; 12 nucleotides align to TRBD2. Germline V gene lookup returns CDR1 SQVTM and CDR2 ANQGSEA. This CDR3 is 12 amino acids long. V shed 6 bases, J shed 9 bases, and the junction held 5 bases outside the gene matches.

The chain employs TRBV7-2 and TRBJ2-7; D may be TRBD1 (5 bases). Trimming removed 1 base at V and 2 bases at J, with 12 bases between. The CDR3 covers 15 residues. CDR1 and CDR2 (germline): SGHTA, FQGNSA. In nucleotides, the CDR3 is TGTGCCAGCAGCTTAGGGCCAGGGATAACCTACGAGCAGTACTTC. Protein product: CASSLGPGITYEQYF. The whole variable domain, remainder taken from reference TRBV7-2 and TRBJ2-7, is GAGVSQSPSNKVTEKGKDVELRCDPISGHTALYWYRQSLGQGLEFLIYFQGNSAPDKSGLPSDRFSAERTGGSVSTLTIQRTQQEDSAVYLCASSLGPGITYEQYFGPGTRLTVT.

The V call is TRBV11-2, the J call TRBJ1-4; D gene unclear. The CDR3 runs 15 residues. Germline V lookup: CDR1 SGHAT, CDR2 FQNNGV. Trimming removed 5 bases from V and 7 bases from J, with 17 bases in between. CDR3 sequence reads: CASSSPEGLGEKLFF. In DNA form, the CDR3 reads TGTGCCAGCAGCAGCCCAGAGGGTTTGGGTGAAAAACTGTTTTTT.

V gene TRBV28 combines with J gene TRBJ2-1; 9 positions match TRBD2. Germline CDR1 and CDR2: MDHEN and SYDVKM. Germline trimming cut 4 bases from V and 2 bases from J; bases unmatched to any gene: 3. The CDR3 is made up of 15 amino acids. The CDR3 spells CASSSRTSAYNEQFF. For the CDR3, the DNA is TGTGCCAGCAGTTCACGGACTAGCGCCTACAATGAGCAGTTCTTC. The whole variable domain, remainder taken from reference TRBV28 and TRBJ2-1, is DVKVTQSSRYLVKRTGEKVFLECVQDMDHENMFWYRQDPGLGLRLIYFSYDVKMKEKGDIPEGYSVSREKKERFSLILESASTNQTSMYLCASSSRTSAYNEQFFGPGTRLTVL.

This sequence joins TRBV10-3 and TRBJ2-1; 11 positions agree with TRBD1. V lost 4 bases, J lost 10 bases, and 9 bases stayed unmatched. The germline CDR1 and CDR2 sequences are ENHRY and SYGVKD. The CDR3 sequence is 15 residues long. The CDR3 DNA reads TGTGCCATCAGTGGCCGGGACAGGGGGGAGGAGGAGCAGTTCTTC. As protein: CAISGRDRGEEEQFF.

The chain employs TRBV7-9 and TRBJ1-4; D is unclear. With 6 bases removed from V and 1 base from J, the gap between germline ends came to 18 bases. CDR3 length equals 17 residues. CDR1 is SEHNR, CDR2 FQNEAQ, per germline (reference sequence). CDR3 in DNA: TGTGCCAGCAGACCAGACCGACTCGCTGGAACTAATGAAAAACTGTTTTTT. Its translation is CASRPDRLAGTNEKLFF.

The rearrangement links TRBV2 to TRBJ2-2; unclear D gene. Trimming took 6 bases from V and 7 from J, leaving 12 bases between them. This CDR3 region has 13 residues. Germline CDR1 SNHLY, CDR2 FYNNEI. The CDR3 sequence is CASSSYQVGELFF. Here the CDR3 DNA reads TGTGCCAGCAGCTCCTATCAGGTCGGGGAGCTGTTTTTT.

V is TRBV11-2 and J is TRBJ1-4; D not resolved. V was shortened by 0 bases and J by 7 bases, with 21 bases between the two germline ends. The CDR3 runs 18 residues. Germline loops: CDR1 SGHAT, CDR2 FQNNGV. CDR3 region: CASSLDRGVGREGEKLFF. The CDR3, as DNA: TGTGCCAGCAGCTTAGATCGCGGGGTGGGTCGAGAGGGTGAAAAACTGTTTTTT.

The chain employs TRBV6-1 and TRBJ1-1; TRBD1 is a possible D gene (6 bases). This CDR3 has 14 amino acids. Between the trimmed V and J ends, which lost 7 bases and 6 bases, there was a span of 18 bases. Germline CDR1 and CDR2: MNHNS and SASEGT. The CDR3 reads CASNPSSGDAEAFF. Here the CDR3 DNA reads TGTGCCAGCAACCCCTCTTCAGGGGATGCTGAAGCTTTCTTT.

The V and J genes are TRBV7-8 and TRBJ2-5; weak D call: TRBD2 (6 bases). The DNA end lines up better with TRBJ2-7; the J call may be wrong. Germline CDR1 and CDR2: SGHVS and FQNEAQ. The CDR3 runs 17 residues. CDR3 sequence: CASSRTAGTLDSYEQYF. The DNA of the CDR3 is TGTGCCAGCAGCCGGACCGCCGGGACTCTCGACTCCTACGAGCAGTACTTC.

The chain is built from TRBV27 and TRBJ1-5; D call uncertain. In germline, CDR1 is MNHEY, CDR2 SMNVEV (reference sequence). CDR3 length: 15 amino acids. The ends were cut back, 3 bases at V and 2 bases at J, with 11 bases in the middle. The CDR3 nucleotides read TGTGCCAGCAGTTTGTCGGTTTTGGGCAATCAGCCCCAGCATTTT. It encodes CASSLSVLGNQPQHF.

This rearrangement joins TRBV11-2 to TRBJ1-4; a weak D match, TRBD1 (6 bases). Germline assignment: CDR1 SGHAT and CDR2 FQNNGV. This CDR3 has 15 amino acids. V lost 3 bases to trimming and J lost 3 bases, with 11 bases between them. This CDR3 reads CASSFHDRPNEKLFF. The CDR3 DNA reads TGTGCCAGCAGCTTCCACGACAGGCCTAATGAAAAACTGTTTTTT.

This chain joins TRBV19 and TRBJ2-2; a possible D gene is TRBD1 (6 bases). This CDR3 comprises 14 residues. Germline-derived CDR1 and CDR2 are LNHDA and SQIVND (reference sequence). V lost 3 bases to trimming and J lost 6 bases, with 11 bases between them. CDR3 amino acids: CASSISDSPGELFF. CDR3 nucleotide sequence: TGTGCCAGTAGTATCTCGGACAGTCCCGGGGAGCTGTTTTTT. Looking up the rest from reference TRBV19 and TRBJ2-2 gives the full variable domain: DGGITQSPKYLFRKEGQNVTLSCEQNLNHDAMYWYRQDPGQGLRLIYYSQIVNDFQKGDIAEGYSVSREKKESFPLTVTSAQKNPTAFYLCASSISDSPGELFFGEGSRLTVL.

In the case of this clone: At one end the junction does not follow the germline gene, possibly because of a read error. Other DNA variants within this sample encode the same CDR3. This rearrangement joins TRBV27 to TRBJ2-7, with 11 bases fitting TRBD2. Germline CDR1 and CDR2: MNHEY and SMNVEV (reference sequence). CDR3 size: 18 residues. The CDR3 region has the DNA TGTGCTAGCAGTCAACGAGACCTCGGACTAGCGGGCTCCTACGAGCAGTACTTC. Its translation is CASSQRDLGLAGSYEQYF.

As DNA, the CDR3 is TGTGCCAGTAGTACAGGGTGGAATGAAAAACTGTTTTTT. It specifies CASSTGWNEKLFF. The chain recombines TRBV19 with TRBJ1-4; perhaps TRBD1 as D (5 bases). Germline CDR1 LNHDA, CDR2 SQIVND (reference sequence). The V gene lost 4 bases and the J gene lost 5 bases, with 8 bases spanning the gap. The CDR3 contains 13 residues.

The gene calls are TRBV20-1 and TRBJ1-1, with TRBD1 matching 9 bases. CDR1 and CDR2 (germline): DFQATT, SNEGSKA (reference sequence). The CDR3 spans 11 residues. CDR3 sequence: CREDRGLEAFF. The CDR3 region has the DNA TGCAGGGAGGACAGGGGATTAGAAGCTTTCTTT.

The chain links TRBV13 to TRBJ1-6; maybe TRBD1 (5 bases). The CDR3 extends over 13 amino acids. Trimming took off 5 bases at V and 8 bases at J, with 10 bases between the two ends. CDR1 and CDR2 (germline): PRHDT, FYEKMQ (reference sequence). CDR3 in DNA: TGTGCCAGCAGCCTGGGACTACATTCACCCCTCCACTTT. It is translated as CASSLGLHSPLHF. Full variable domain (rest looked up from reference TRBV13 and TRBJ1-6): AAGVIQSPRHLIKEKRETATLKCYPIPRHDTVYWYQQGPGQDPQFLISFYEKMQSDKGSIPDRFSAQQFSDYHSELNMSSLELGDSALYFCASSLGLHSPLHFGNGTRLTVT.